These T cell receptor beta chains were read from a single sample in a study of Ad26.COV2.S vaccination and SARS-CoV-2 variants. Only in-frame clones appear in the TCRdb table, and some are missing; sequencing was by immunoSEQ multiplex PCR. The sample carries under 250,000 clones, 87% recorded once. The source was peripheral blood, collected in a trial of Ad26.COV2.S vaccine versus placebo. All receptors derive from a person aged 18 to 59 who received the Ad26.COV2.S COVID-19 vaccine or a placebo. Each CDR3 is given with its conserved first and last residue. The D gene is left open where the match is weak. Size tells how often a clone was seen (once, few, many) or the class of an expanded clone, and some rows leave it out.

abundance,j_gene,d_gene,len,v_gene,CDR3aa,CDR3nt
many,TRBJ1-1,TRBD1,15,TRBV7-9,CASSLWTGAQTEAFF,TGTGCCAGCAGCCTATGGACAGGGGCGCAGACTGAAGCTTTCTTT
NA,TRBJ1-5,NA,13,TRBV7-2,CASSYGSSQPQHF,TGTGCCAGCAGCTATGGGTCTTCCCAGCCCCAGCATTTT
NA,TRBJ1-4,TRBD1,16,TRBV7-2,CASSLGTGITNEKLFF,TGTGCCAGCAGCTTAGGGACAGGGATAACTAATGAAAAACTGTTTTTT
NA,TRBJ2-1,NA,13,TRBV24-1,CATRGQSYNEQFF,TGTGCCACCAGAGGACAGAGCTACAATGAGCAGTTCTTC
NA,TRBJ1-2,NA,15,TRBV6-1,CASSEKLGPNYGYTF,TGTGCCAGCAGTGAAAAGTTGGGCCCAAACTATGGCTACACCTTC
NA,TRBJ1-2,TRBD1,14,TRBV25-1,CASSGGQGRYGYTF,TGTGCCAGCAGTGGGGGACAGGGGCGCTATGGCTACACCTTC
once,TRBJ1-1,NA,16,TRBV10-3,CAISGTGFLRYTEAFF,TGTGCCATCAGTGGAACAGGGTTTTTGCGGTACACTGAAGCTTTCTTT
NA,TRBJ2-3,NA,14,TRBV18,CASSLSADTDTQYF,TGTGCCAGCTCACTCTCAGCGGACACAGATACGCAGTATTTT
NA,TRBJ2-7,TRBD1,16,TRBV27,CASSHRPGQGAYEQYF,TGTGCCAGCAGTCACCGTCCGGGACAGGGTGCCTACGAGCAGTACTTC
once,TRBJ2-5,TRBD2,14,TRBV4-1,CASSRVWGGETQYF,TGCGCCAGCAGCAGGGTGTGGGGGGGAGAGACCCAGTACTTC
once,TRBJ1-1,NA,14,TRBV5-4,CASSQPQGNTEAFF,TGTGCCAGCAGCCAACCCCAGGGGAACACTGAAGCTTTCTTT
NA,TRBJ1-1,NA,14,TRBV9,CASSVVPGGTEAFF,TGTGCCAGCAGCGTAGTTCCGGGCGGGACTGAAGCTTTCTTT
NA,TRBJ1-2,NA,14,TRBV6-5,CASSNSGGVAGYTF,TGTGCCAGCAGTAACAGCGGGGGTGTGGCTGGCTACACCTTC
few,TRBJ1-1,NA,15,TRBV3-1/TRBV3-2,CASSPVLLSDTEAFF,TGTGCCAGCAGCCCAGTCCTCCTTAGCGACACTGAAGCTTTCTTT
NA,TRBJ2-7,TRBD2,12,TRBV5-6,CASSLAGLVQSF,TGTGCCAGCAGCTTGGCGGGACTAGTGCAGAGCTTC
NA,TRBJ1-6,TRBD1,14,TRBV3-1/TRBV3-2,CASSQRGLNSPLHF,TGTGCCAGCAGCCAGAGGGGGCTTAATTCACCCCTCCACTTT
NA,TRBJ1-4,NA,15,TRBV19,CASSTRTASNEKLFF,TGTGCCAGTAGTACGCGGACAGCTTCTAATGAAAAACTGTTTTTT
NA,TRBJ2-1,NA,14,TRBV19,CASSTGNSYNEQFF,TGTGCCAGTAGTACCGGGAACTCCTACAATGAGCAGTTCTTC
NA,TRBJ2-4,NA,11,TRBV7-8,CASSLSDIQYF,TGTGCCAGCAGCTTATCGGACATTCAGTACTTC
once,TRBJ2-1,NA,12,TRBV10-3,CAIRFPSGEQFF,TGTGCCATCAGGTTTCCAAGTGGAGAGCAGTTCTTC
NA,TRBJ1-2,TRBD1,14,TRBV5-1,CASTAEGGHYGYTF,TGCGCCAGCACCGCGGAAGGGGGCCACTATGGCTACACCTTC
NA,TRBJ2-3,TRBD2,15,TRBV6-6,CASRDRDYGTDTQYF,TGTGCCAGCAGAGACCGGGACTACGGCACAGATACGCAGTATTTT
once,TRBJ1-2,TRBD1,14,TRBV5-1,CASSYRDRGYGYTF,TGCGCCAGCAGCTACCGGGACAGGGGGTATGGCTACACCTTC
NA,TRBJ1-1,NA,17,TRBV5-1,CASTPPRGPGQNTEAFF,TGCGCCAGCACCCCCCCCAGGGGCCCAGGCCAGAACACTGAAGCTTTCTTT
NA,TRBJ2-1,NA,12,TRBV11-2,CASSLSNNEQFF,TGTGCCAGCAGCCTTTCTAACAATGAGCAGTTCTTC
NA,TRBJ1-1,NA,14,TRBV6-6,CASSQITENTEAFF,TGTGCCAGCAGTCAAATTACAGAAAACACTGAAGCTTTCTTT
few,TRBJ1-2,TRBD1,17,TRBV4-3,CASSQDRGGGLFYGYTF,TGCGCCAGCAGCCAAGATCGAGGAGGGGGCTTATTCTATGGCTACACCTTC
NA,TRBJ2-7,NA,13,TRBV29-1,CSVSGAGAIEQYF,TGCAGCGTTAGTGGGGCAGGGGCTATCGAGCAGTACTTC
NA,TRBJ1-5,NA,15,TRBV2,CASSERGSSNQPQHF,TGTGCCAGCAGTGAGCGAGGGAGTAGCAATCAGCCCCAGCATTTT
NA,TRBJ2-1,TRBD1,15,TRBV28,CASSLLGQVGNEQFF,TGTGCCAGCAGCTTATTGGGACAGGTGGGGAATGAGCAGTTCTTC
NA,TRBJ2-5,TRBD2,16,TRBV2,CASSDRVAGDQETQYF,TGTGCCAGCAGTGATCGGGTAGCGGGAGATCAAGAGACCCAGTACTTC
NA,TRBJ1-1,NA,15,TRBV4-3,CASSQDQGMNTEAFF,TGCGCCAGCAGCCAAGACCAGGGGATGAACACTGAAGCTTTCTTT
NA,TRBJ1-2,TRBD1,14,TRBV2,CASSGTDEYYGYTF,TGTGCCAGCAGCGGGACAGACGAGTACTATGGCTACACCTTC
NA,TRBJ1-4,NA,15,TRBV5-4,CASSPDGPTNEKLFF,TGTGCCAGCAGTCCTGACGGTCCAACTAATGAAAAACTGTTTTTT
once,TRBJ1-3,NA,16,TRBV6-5,CASSYSGYSAANTIYF,TGTGCCAGCAGTTACTCGGGATACAGCGCGGCCAACACCATATATTTT
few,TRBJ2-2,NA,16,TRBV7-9,CASSLVVRGGTGELFF,TGTGCCAGCAGCTTAGTTGTTCGCGGAGGCACCGGGGAGCTGTTTTTT
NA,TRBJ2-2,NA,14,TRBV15,CATSREGSGRALFF,TGTGCCACCAGCAGAGAGGGCAGCGGAAGGGCGCTGTTTTTT